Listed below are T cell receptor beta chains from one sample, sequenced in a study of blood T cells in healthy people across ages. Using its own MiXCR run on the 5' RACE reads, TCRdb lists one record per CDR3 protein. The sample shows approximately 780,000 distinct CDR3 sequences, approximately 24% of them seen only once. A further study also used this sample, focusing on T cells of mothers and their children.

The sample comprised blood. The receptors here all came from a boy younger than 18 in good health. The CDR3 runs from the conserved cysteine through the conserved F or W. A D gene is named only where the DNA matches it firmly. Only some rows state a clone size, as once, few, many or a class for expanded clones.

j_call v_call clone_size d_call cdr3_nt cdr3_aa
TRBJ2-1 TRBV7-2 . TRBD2 TGTGCCAGCAGCTCCCGGGGAATAGCGGGGGGGTACAATGAGCAGTTCTTC CASSSRGIAGGYNEQFF
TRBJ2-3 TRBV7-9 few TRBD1 TGTGCCAGCAGCATCCTGGGGACAGGGGGAGAAGATACGCAGTATTTT CASSILGTGGEDTQYF
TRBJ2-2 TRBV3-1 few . TGTGCCAGCAGCCTCGGGATCCTCCTGGCCGGGGAGCTGTTTTTT CASSLGILLAGELFF
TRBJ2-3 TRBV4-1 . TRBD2 TGCGCCAGCAGCCAAGGTGGGGGGGGATGGAGCACAGATACGCAGTATTTT CASSQGGGGWSTDTQYF
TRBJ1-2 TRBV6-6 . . TGTGCCAGCAGTTACAACGGGGGCTACACCTTC CASSYNGGYTF
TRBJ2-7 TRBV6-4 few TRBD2 TGTGCCAGCAGTGAGGTAGCGGGGAGGGAGCAGTACTTC CASSEVAGREQYF
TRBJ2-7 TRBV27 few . TGTGCCAGCAGTCCCTTGGGGGACGCTCGCCCCAGCTCCTACGAGCAGTACTTC CASSPLGDARPSSYEQYF
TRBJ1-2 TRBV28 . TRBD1 TGTGCCAGCAGTTCCCAGGGACAGGGGATTATACGCTACACCTTC CASSSQGQGIIRYTF
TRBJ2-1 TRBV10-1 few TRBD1 TGCGCCAGCAGTGAGTCTTTTGACAGGGATATTTACAATGAGCAGTTCTTC CASSESFDRDIYNEQFF
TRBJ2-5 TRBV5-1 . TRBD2 TGCGCCAGCAGCTTTTCGACTAGCAGACAAGAGACCCAGTACTTC CASSFSTSRQETQYF
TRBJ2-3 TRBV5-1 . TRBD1 TGCACCAGCCGACAGGGCGCAGATACGCAGTATTTT CTSRQGADTQYF
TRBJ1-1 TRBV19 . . TGTGCCAGTAGTATTGTAGCGAACACTGAAGCTTTCTTT CASSIVANTEAFF
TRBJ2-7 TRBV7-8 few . TGTGCCAGCAGCGAATTCGGGGGCAGACAGGGCCACGAGCAGTACTTC CASSEFGGRQGHEQYF
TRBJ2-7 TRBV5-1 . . TGCGCCAGCAGCCTGGGACACCGCGATCCTTACGAGCAGTACTTC CASSLGHRDPYEQYF
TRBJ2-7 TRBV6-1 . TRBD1 TGTGCCAGCAGAACTAAACAGGGGGCGAGGAGCTCCTACGAGCAGTACTTC CASRTKQGARSSYEQYF
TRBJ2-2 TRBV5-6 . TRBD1 TGTGCCAGCAGCTGGGGGACAGGGGTGGCCTGGAACACCGGGGAGCTGTTTTTT CASSWGTGVAWNTGELFF
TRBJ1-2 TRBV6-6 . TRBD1 TGTGCCAGCAGTCCCCCGACAGGGTTTGATCGTGGCTACACCTTC CASSPPTGFDRGYTF
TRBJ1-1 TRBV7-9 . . TGTGCCAGCAGCTCAGCCGACGGTAACACTGAAGCTTTCTTT CASSSADGNTEAFF
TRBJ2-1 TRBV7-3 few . TGTGCCAGCAGCGAAACGACGATTTCTGAGCAGTTCTTC CASSETTISEQFF
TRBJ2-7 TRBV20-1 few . TGCAGTGCTGCGGGGATGGGTTCGTACGAGCAGTACTTC CSAAGMGSYEQYF
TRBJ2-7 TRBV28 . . TGTGCCAGCAGTTTTTACACCGCATCCTACGAGCAGTACTTC CASSFYTASYEQYF
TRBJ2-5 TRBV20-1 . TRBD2 TGCAGTGCTATGGTAGCGGGGGGCCCGGTCCAAGAGACCCAGTACTTC CSAMVAGGPVQETQYF
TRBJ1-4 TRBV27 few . TGTGCCAGCCCTGAGGGACGAGTCGCTCCGGATGAAAAACTGTTTTTT CASPEGRVAPDEKLFF
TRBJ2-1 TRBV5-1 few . TGCGCCAGCAGCTTGGGACAGTTCGAGAATGAGCAGTTCTTC CASSLGQFENEQFF
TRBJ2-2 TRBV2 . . TGTGCCAGCAGCTCCGGTGGAACAGAAGACACCGGGGAGCTGTTTTTT CASSSGGTEDTGELFF
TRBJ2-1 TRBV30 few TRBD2 TGTGCCTGGAGTGGGCTAGCGGGGCAGTTCTTC CAWSGLAGQFF
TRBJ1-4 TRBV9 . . TGTGCCAGCAGCGTAGTTACGTCAAGGGAATATAATGAAAAACTGTTTTTT CASSVVTSREYNEKLFF
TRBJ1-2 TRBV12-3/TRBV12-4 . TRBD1 TGTGCCAGCAGTTCAAACAGGGGGTATGGCTACACCTTC CASSSNRGYGYTF
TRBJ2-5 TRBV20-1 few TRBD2 TGCAGTGCCGAAGGACTAGCGGAGGAGACCCAGTACTTC CSAEGLAEETQYF
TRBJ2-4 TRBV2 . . TGTGCCAGCGGCCCCCAGCTAGCCAAAAACATTCAGTACTTC CASGPQLAKNIQYF
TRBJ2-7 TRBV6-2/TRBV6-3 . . TGTGCCAGCAGTTACGGGACCTACACGTCCTACGAGCAGTACTTC CASSYGTYTSYEQYF
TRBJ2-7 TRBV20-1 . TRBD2 TGCAGTGCTAGGAGACTAGCGGGGCAATTATACGAGCAGTACTTC CSARRLAGQLYEQYF
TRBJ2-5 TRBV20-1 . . TGCAGTGCCCCCAAAGGGTTAAAAGAGACCCAGTACTTC CSAPKGLKETQYF
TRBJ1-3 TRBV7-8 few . TGTGCCAGCAGCCTAGGGGTTGGGACGGCCTCTGGAAACACCATATATTTT CASSLGVGTASGNTIYF
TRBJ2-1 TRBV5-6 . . TGTGCCAGCAGCTTGGCGGCCAGGGGAACCTACAATGAGCAGTTCTTC CASSLAARGTYNEQFF
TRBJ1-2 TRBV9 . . TGTGCCAGCAGCGGGGCCGATTTTCGGCAGTCTGGCTACACCTTC CASSGADFRQSGYTF
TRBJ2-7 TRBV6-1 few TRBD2 TGTGCCAGCAGCCCCCTCCAGGCACTAGCGGGGAGCTACGAGCAGTACTTC CASSPLQALAGSYEQYF
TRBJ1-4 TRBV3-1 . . TGTGCCAGCAGCCGGGCCCCCGTGACGAATGAAAAACTGTTTTTT CASSRAPVTNEKLFF
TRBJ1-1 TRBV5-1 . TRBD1 TGCGCCAGCAGCGGAACGACAGGGTCGAACACTGAAGCTTTCTTT CASSGTTGSNTEAFF
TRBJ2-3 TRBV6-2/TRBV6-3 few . TGTGCCAGCAGTTCTCCTTCTAGCACAGATACGCAGTATTTT CASSSPSSTDTQYF
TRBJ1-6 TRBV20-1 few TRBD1 TGCAGTGCTCCCAACCCGGCGGAGGGGGCATTTAGTTCACCCCTCCACTTT CSAPNPAEGAFSSPLHF
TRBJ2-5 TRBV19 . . TGTGCCAGTCATCCGGACAACCAAGAGACCCAGTACTTC CASHPDNQETQYF
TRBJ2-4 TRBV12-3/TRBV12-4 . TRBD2 TGTGCCAGCAGTTTTCTAGCGGGGGGGGGAAACATTCAGTACTTC CASSFLAGGGNIQYF
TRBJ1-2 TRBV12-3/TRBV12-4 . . TGTGCCAGCAGTTTGAAGGAGGTTAACTATGGCTACACCTTC CASSLKEVNYGYTF
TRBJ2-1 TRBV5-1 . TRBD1 TGCGCCAGCAGCTCTCGGACAGGGGGGAACAATGAGCAGTTCTTC CASSSRTGGNNEQFF